This T cell receptor beta chain derives from a study of blood T cell repertoires in COVID-19. At the level of the study: Collection of acute and convalescent COVID-19 samples took place in the United States, Italy and Spain. PBMCs, B-cell-depleted T cells, or T cells provided the cDNA or gDNA that made up the material.

Original analysis: Cell counts per sample came from amplifying reference gene primers. Only in-frame clones appear in the TCRdb table, and some are missing; sequencing was by immunoSEQ multiplex PCR. V, J and clone size derive from that table, while D and trimming were established from the DNA sequence. The profile shows about 80,000 clones, around 80% of them singletons. CDR1 MNHEY and CDR2 SVGAGI come from the germline V gene. With V trimmed by 2 bases and J by 4 bases, 0 bases remained unmatched. This CDR3 has 13 residues. This TCR was recovered from a woman in her seventies with acute or convalescent COVID-19. The V gene is TRBV6-5, the J gene TRBJ2-5, with 8 nucleotides matching TRBD1. The source material was peripheral blood. The DNA of the CDR3 is TGTGCCAGCAGTTACACAGGGGGAGAGACCCAGTACTTC. This encodes CASSYTGGETQYF.